Following are 6 T cell receptor beta chains from one sample sequenced in a study of early T cells in non-severe SARS-CoV-2 infection. MiXCR, applied by TCRdb to the 5' RACE reads, yields one record per CDR3 protein. Of about 56,000 distinct CDR3 sequences listed, over 12% are singletons. Sequencing used whole blood, obtained at baseline. The receptors derive from an adult who was a healthcare worker with PCR-confirmed SARS-CoV-2 infection or an uninfected control (not recorded which).

V and J are TRBV4-1 and TRBJ2-2; D may be TRBD2 (6 bases). Germline loops: CDR1 MGHRA, CDR2 YSYEKL. The CDR3 is 16 residues long. V was clipped by 1 base and J by 5 bases, with 14 bases between them. This CDR3 reads CASSQGFGSNTGELFF. In DNA form, the CDR3 reads TGCGCCAGCAGCCAAGGGTTCGGGAGTAATACCGGGGAGCTGTTTTTT.

This clonotype was recorded a few times. The V call is TRBV11-2, the J call TRBJ2-1; 9 bases match TRBD2. The CDR3 runs to 17 residues. Germline loops: CDR1 SGHAT, CDR2 FQNNGV. The V and J ends lost 3 bases and 8 bases, in that order; junction bases with no gene match: 14. CDR3 in amino acids: CASSLVLAGLVNDEQFF. The CDR3 DNA reads as TGTGCCAGCAGCTTGGTACTAGCGGGTTTGGTTAACGATGAGCAGTTCTTC.

This chain's CDR3 is CASSDDRDGSYEQYF. In DNA, the CDR3 is TGTGCCAGCAGCGACGACCGGGACGGATCCTACGAGCAGTACTTC. The chain joins TRBV12-3 or TRBV12-4 to TRBJ2-7; perhaps D is TRBD1 or TRBD2 (5 bases each). The germline V and J ends were trimmed by 6 bases and 1 base, with 16 bases remaining between them. This CDR3 contains 15 residues.

Here the CDR3 DNA reads TGTGCCAGCTCAACCGGGACAGGGGGAGAAAAGCAGTACTTC. Amino acids: CASSTGTGGEKQYF. J is TRBJ2-7 and V is TRBV18; the match to TRBD1 covers 11 bases. V trimming: 5 bases; J trimming: 8 bases; junction bases outside the gene matches: 8. CDR3 length equals 14 residues. Looked up from germline, CDR1 is KGHSH and CDR2 is LQKENI.

This clonotype was detected a few times. The chain has TRBV12-3 or TRBV12-4 and TRBJ2-1, with D possibly being TRBD2 (6 bases). With 5 bases removed from V and 4 bases from J, the gap between germline ends came to 15 bases. The CDR3 has 15 amino acids. In nucleotides, the CDR3 is TGTGCCAGCAGTCCCAACTTGGGGGGTTACAATGAGCAGTTCTTC. Its protein product is CASSPNLGGYNEQFF.

This clonotype was counted only a few times. V is TRBV4-1 and J is TRBJ2-2; 7 bases fit TRBD2. This CDR3 has 14 amino acids. CDR1 is MGHRA, CDR2 YSYEKL, per germline. With V trimmed by 8 bases and J by 3 bases, 6 bases remained unmatched. The CDR3 DNA reads TGCGCCAGCGGAGCGGGGACCTACACCGGGGAGCTGTTTTTT. It translates to CASGAGTYTGELFF.